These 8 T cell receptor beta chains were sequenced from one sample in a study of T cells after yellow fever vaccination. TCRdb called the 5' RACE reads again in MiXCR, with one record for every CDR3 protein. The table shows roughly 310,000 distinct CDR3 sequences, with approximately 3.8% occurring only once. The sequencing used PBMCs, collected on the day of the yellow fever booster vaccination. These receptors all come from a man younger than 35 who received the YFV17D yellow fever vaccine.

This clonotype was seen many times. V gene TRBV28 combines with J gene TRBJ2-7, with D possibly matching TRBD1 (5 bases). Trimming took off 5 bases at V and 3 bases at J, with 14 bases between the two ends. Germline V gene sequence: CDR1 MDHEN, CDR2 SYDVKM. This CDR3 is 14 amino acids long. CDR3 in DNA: TGTGCCAGCAGTAATACAGGATCTGGCTACGAGCAGTACGTC. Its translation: CASSNTGSGYEQYV.

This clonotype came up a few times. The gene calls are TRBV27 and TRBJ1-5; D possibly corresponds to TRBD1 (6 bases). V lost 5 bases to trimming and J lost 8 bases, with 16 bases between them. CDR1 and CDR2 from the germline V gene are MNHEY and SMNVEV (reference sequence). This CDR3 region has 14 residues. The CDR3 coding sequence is TGTGCCAGCAGTAGACGGGACACCCAGGAGCCCCAGCATTTT. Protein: CASSRRDTQEPQHF.

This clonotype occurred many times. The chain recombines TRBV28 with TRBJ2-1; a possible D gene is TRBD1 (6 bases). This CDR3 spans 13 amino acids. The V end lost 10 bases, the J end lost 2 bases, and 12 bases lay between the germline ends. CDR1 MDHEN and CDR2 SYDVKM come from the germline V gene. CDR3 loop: CAIRDTTYNEQFF. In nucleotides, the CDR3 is TGTGCCATACGGGACACAACCTACAATGAGCAGTTCTTC.

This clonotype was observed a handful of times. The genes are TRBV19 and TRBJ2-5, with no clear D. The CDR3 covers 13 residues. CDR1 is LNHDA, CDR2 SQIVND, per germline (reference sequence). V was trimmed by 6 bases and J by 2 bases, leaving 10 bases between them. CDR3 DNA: TGTGCCAGTAGGCTGATCCCGCAAGAGACCCAGTACTTC. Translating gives CASRLIPQETQYF.

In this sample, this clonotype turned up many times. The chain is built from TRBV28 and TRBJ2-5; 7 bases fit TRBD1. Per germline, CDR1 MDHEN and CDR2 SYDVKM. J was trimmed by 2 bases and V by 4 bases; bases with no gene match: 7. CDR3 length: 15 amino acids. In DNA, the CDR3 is TGTGCCAGCAGTTCCTCCGGGACAGCTCAAGAGACCCAGTACTTC. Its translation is CASSSSGTAQETQYF.

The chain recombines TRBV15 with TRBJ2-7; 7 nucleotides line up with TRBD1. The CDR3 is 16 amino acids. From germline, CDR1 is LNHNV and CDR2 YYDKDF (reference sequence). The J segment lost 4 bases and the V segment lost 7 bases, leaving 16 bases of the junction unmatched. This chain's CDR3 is CATTPNRDRVRYEQYF. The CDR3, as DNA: TGTGCCACCACCCCGAACCGTGACAGGGTCAGGTACGAGCAGTACTTC.

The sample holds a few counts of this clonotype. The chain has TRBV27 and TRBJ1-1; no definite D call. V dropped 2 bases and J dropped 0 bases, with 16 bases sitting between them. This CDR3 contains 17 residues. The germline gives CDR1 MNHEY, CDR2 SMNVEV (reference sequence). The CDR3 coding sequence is TGTGCCAGCAGTTTAAATCGTCCGTTTCCCATGAACACTGAAGCTTTCTTT. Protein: CASSLNRPFPMNTEAFF.

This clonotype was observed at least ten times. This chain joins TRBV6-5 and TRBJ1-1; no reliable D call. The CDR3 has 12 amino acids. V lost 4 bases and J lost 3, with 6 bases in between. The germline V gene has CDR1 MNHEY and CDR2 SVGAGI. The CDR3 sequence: CASSSGYTEAFF. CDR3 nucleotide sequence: TGTGCCAGCAGTTCTGGCTACACTGAAGCTTTCTTT.